The present T cell receptor (beta chain) was sequenced within a study of blood T cell repertoires in COVID-19. This CDR3 is 13 amino acids long. Germline values: CDR1 MNHEY, CDR2 SMNVEV (reference sequence). Losses at the gene ends were 6 bases for V and 7 bases for J; bases not matched to a gene: 5. The table came from immunoSEQ multiplex PCR; TCRdb's copy has only in-frame clones and leaves some out. Of around 200,000 clones listed, roughly 80% are singletons. Sequenced: PBMCs or T cells enriched from blood (not recorded which). The TCR sequence derives from a woman in her thirties who had recovered from COVID-19. The chain couples TRBV27 to TRBJ1-2, with TRBD1 matching 10 bases. The CDR3 DNA reads as TGTGCCAGCAGGGGGGACAGGGGCTCTGGCTACACCTTC. Translating it yields CASRGDRGSGYTF.